This is a list of T cell receptor beta chains from one sample in a study of regulatory T cells in long-lasting Graves disease. MiXCR, applied by TCRdb to the multiplex PCR reads, yields one record per CDR3 protein. The sample has about 440,000 distinct CDR3 sequences, 14% to 15% seen once. These same records also appear under a second study, on T cells in Graves' hyperthyroidism and ophthalmopathy.

This specimen was peripheral blood mononuclear cells (PBMCs), taken at new diagnosis, from a patient treated with antithyroid drugs. Source of these receptors: a woman in her twenties or thirties with Graves disease. The CDR3 runs from the conserved cysteine through the conserved F or W. Each record gives: D gene, V gene, clone size, J gene, CDR3 protein, CDR3 DNA. A D gene is named only where the DNA matches it firmly. A row's size may be missing; if present it is once, few, many or a size class.

D gene: TRBD2
V gene: TRBV30
clone size: -
J gene: TRBJ2-4
CDR3 protein: CAWSRTRTSGGAGSIQYF
CDR3 DNA: TGTGCCTGGAGTCGGACCAGGACTAGCGGGGGTGCTGGAAGCATTCAGTACTTC

D gene: TRBD2
V gene: TRBV9
clone size: many
J gene: TRBJ2-3
CDR3 protein: CASSPRVAGWDTQYF
CDR3 DNA: TGTGCCAGCAGCCCCCGGGTAGCGGGATGGGATACGCAGTATTTT

D gene: TRBD1
V gene: TRBV6-2/TRBV6-3
clone size: many
J gene: TRBJ2-3
CDR3 protein: CASSFRDRDTDTQYF
CDR3 DNA: TGTGCCAGCAGTTTCCGGGACAGGGACACAGATACGCAGTATTTT

D gene: -
V gene: TRBV20-1
clone size: -
J gene: TRBJ1-2
CDR3 protein: CSVIGVYGYTF
CDR3 DNA: TGCAGTGTTATAGGGGTCTATGGCTACACCTTC

D gene: -
V gene: TRBV5-1
clone size: many
J gene: TRBJ2-1
CDR3 protein: CASSSRWNEQFF
CDR3 DNA: TGCGCCAGCAGCTCCCGGTGGAATGAGCAGTTCTTC

D gene: TRBD2
V gene: TRBV20-1
clone size: few
J gene: TRBJ2-3
CDR3 protein: CSASTSSGGTDTQYF
CDR3 DNA: TGCAGTGCTAGCACGTCTAGCGGTGGCACAGATACGCAGTATTTT

D gene: TRBD2
V gene: TRBV4-1
clone size: -
J gene: TRBJ2-7
CDR3 protein: CASSQVLAERYEQYF
CDR3 DNA: TGCGCCAGCAGCCAAGTACTAGCGGAAAGATACGAGCAGTACTTC

D gene: TRBD1
V gene: TRBV10-3
clone size: few
J gene: TRBJ2-3
CDR3 protein: CAIGTMDRVTQYF
CDR3 DNA: TGTGCCATCGGTACCATGGACAGGGTTACGCAGTATTTT

D gene: TRBD2
V gene: TRBV6-5
clone size: -
J gene: TRBJ2-2
CDR3 protein: CASSYPGGVNTGELFF
CDR3 DNA: TGTGCCAGCAGTTACCCGGGAGGAGTGAACACCGGGGAGCTGTTTTTT

D gene: TRBD2
V gene: TRBV24-1
clone size: many
J gene: TRBJ2-5
CDR3 protein: CAAGTSVGETQYF
CDR3 DNA: TGTGCCGCGGGGACTAGCGTGGGAGAGACCCAGTACTTC

D gene: -
V gene: TRBV3-1
clone size: -
J gene: TRBJ1-2
CDR3 protein: CASSPLLQGLVGYTF
CDR3 DNA: TGTGCCAGCAGCCCTTTGTTACAGGGTCTAGTAGGCTACACCTTC

D gene: TRBD1
V gene: TRBV27
clone size: -
J gene: TRBJ2-7
CDR3 protein: CASSRGTGGGGEQYF
CDR3 DNA: TGTGCCAGCAGTCGCGGGACAGGGGGTGGGGGCGAGCAGTACTTC

D gene: -
V gene: TRBV7-9
clone size: many
J gene: TRBJ2-1
CDR3 protein: CASSLPGGNNEQFF
CDR3 DNA: TGTGCCAGCAGCCTCCCCGGGGGAAACAATGAGCAGTTCTTC

D gene: -
V gene: TRBV5-1
clone size: -
J gene: TRBJ2-2
CDR3 protein: CASSLVGTRGAGTGELFF
CDR3 DNA: TGCGCCAGCAGCTTGGTTGGGACAAGGGGAGCCGGGACCGGGGAGCTGTTTTTT

D gene: TRBD1
V gene: TRBV11-3
clone size: -
J gene: TRBJ2-3
CDR3 protein: CASSGPGQGRDTQYF
CDR3 DNA: TGTGCCAGCAGCGGTCCGGGACAGGGAAGAGATACGCAGTATTTT

D gene: TRBD1
V gene: TRBV11-3
clone size: many
J gene: TRBJ1-1
CDR3 protein: CASSLRQGGTTEAFF
CDR3 DNA: TGTGCCAGCAGCTTACGACAGGGCGGGACCACTGAAGCTTTCTTT

D gene: -
V gene: TRBV28
clone size: many
J gene: TRBJ1-4
CDR3 protein: CASSPGRFRLFF
CDR3 DNA: TGTGCCAGCAGTCCAGGGCGATTCAGGCTGTTTTTT

D gene: TRBD2
V gene: TRBV6-2/TRBV6-3
clone size: -
J gene: TRBJ2-7
CDR3 protein: CASSEAGTLSYEQYF
CDR3 DNA: TGTGCCAGCAGTGAAGCGGGGACTCTCTCCTACGAGCAGTACTTC

D gene: TRBD1
V gene: TRBV7-3
clone size: many
J gene: TRBJ1-3
CDR3 protein: CASSVSRGSGNTIYF
CDR3 DNA: TGTGCCAGCAGCGTCTCCAGGGGGAGTGGAAACACCATATATTTT

D gene: -
V gene: TRBV27
clone size: many
J gene: TRBJ2-5
CDR3 protein: CASSPEPSVGETQYF
CDR3 DNA: TGTGCCAGCAGTCCTGAACCCTCTGTGGGGGAGACCCAGTACTTC

D gene: TRBD2
V gene: TRBV11-2
clone size: many
J gene: TRBJ2-5
CDR3 protein: CASSLVLAGVGTETQYF
CDR3 DNA: TGTGCCAGCAGCTTAGTTCTAGCGGGAGTGGGAACGGAGACCCAGTACTTC

D gene: -
V gene: TRBV5-1
clone size: many
J gene: TRBJ2-7
CDR3 protein: CASSLDASDNYEQYF
CDR3 DNA: TGCGCCAGCAGCTTGGATGCAAGTGATAACTACGAGCAGTACTTC

D gene: -
V gene: TRBV2
clone size: many
J gene: TRBJ2-5
CDR3 protein: CASGTGRQETQYF
CDR3 DNA: TGTGCCAGCGGGACGGGGAGGCAGGAGACCCAGTACTTC

D gene: TRBD2
V gene: TRBV2
clone size: -
J gene: TRBJ2-3
CDR3 protein: CASSPGLAPDTQYF
CDR3 DNA: TGTGCCAGCTCACCGGGACTAGCTCCGGATACGCAGTATTTT

D gene: -
V gene: TRBV2
clone size: many
J gene: TRBJ1-5
CDR3 protein: CASSSTLQGQPQHF
CDR3 DNA: TGTGCCAGCAGTTCAACCTTACAGGGTCAGCCCCAGCATTTT

D gene: -
V gene: TRBV11-2
clone size: many
J gene: TRBJ2-1
CDR3 protein: CASSLEAGSYNEQFF
CDR3 DNA: TGTGCCAGCAGCTTAGAAGCGGGCTCATACAATGAGCAGTTCTTC

D gene: -
V gene: TRBV24-1
clone size: -
J gene: TRBJ2-7
CDR3 protein: CATSAAGGGSYEQYF
CDR3 DNA: TGTGCCACCAGTGCAGCAGGGGGGGGCTCCTACGAGCAGTACTTC

D gene: TRBD2
V gene: TRBV6-4
clone size: few
J gene: TRBJ2-7
CDR3 protein: CASSYSGTSGSREQYF
CDR3 DNA: TGTGCCAGCAGTTACTCCGGGACTAGCGGGAGTCGGGAGCAGTACTTC

D gene: TRBD2
V gene: TRBV12-3/TRBV12-4
clone size: many
J gene: TRBJ2-3
CDR3 protein: CASSISGSTDTQYF
CDR3 DNA: TGTGCCAGCAGCATTAGCGGGAGTACAGATACGCAGTATTTT

D gene: -
V gene: TRBV7-2
clone size: -
J gene: TRBJ1-6
CDR3 protein: CASSRESSYNSPLHF
CDR3 DNA: TGTGCCAGCAGCCGCGAGAGCTCCTATAATTCACCCCTCCACTTT

D gene: TRBD1
V gene: TRBV29-1
clone size: -
J gene: TRBJ2-7
CDR3 protein: CSALLQGQASYEQYF
CDR3 DNA: TGCAGCGCCCTACTTCAGGGACAGGCATCCTACGAGCAGTACTTC

D gene: -
V gene: TRBV12-3/TRBV12-4
clone size: -
J gene: TRBJ2-7
CDR3 protein: CASSEASRTYEQYF
CDR3 DNA: TGTGCCAGCAGCGAGGCTAGCCGTACCTACGAGCAGTACTTC

D gene: -
V gene: TRBV12-3/TRBV12-4
clone size: once
J gene: TRBJ2-7
CDR3 protein: CASSSSRSGEQYF
CDR3 DNA: TGTGCCAGCAGTTCCTCTAGGAGCGGTGAACAGTACTTC

D gene: -
V gene: TRBV6-2/TRBV6-3
clone size: few
J gene: TRBJ2-1
CDR3 protein: CAGRQDEQFF
CDR3 DNA: TGTGCCGGTCGACAGGATGAGCAGTTCTTC

D gene: TRBD2
V gene: TRBV7-3
clone size: many
J gene: TRBJ2-2
CDR3 protein: CASRTGTSGPNTGELFF
CDR3 DNA: TGTGCCAGCAGGACCGGGACTAGCGGGCCCAACACCGGGGAGCTGTTTTTT

D gene: -
V gene: TRBV12-3/TRBV12-4
clone size: many
J gene: TRBJ1-1
CDR3 protein: CASSPRGLAEAFF
CDR3 DNA: TGTGCCAGCAGCCCTCGGGGCCTGGCTGAAGCTTTCTTT

D gene: -
V gene: TRBV19
clone size: -
J gene: TRBJ1-1
CDR3 protein: CASSRGHKPTEAFF
CDR3 DNA: TGTGCCAGTAGTAGAGGACACAAACCCACTGAAGCTTTCTTT

D gene: -
V gene: TRBV4-2
clone size: -
J gene: TRBJ1-2
CDR3 protein: CASSHRGVTNSNYGYTF
CDR3 DNA: TGTGCCAGCAGCCATCGAGGGGTTACAAACTCTAACTATGGCTACACCTTC

D gene: -
V gene: TRBV7-8
clone size: -
J gene: TRBJ2-7
CDR3 protein: CASSHNREGGGPF
CDR3 DNA: TGTGCCAGCAGCCATAACAGGGAAGGGGGTGGGCCATTC

D gene: -
V gene: TRBV28
clone size: -
J gene: TRBJ2-4
CDR3 protein: CASSLSGMAKNIQYF
CDR3 DNA: TGTGCCAGCAGTTTATCGGGGATGGCCAAAAACATTCAGTACTTC

D gene: -
V gene: TRBV3-1
clone size: few
J gene: TRBJ2-5
CDR3 protein: CASSQDPRGEETQYF
CDR3 DNA: TGTGCCAGCAGCCAAGATCCCCGGGGTGAAGAGACCCAGTACTTC

D gene: TRBD1
V gene: TRBV15
clone size: -
J gene: TRBJ2-3
CDR3 protein: CATRSPGRGRSTDTQYF
CDR3 DNA: TGTGCCACCAGGTCGCCTGGCAGGGGGCGAAGCACAGATACGCAGTATTTT

D gene: -
V gene: TRBV5-1
clone size: many
J gene: TRBJ2-2
CDR3 protein: CASSPGTTNTGELFF
CDR3 DNA: TGCGCCAGCAGCCCCGGGACAACGAACACCGGGGAGCTGTTTTTT

D gene: TRBD1
V gene: TRBV28
clone size: many
J gene: TRBJ2-3
CDR3 protein: CASSLKRGQALSTDTQYF
CDR3 DNA: TGTGCCAGCAGCCTAAAGAGGGGACAGGCGCTTAGCACAGATACGCAGTATTTT

D gene: -
V gene: TRBV13
clone size: -
J gene: TRBJ2-6
CDR3 protein: CASSSEFSGANVLTF
CDR3 DNA: TGTGCCAGCAGCTCTGAATTCTCTGGGGCCAACGTCCTGACTTTC

D gene: TRBD2
V gene: TRBV27
clone size: many
J gene: TRBJ2-5
CDR3 protein: CASRQGASGRVETQYF
CDR3 DNA: TGTGCCAGCAGACAAGGGGCTAGCGGGAGGGTCGAGACCCAGTACTTC

D gene: TRBD1
V gene: TRBV19
clone size: -
J gene: TRBJ1-4
CDR3 protein: CASSIGQGGRGVVSFREKLFF
CDR3 DNA: TGTGCCAGTAGTATAGGCCAGGGGGGCAGGGGGGTAGTCTCGTTCCGGGAAAAACTGTTTTTT

D gene: -
V gene: TRBV5-1
clone size: -
J gene: TRBJ2-3
CDR3 protein: CASSPMTTDTQYF
CDR3 DNA: TGCGCCAGCAGCCCGATGACAACAGATACGCAGTATTTT

D gene: -
V gene: TRBV11-3
clone size: many
J gene: TRBJ2-7
CDR3 protein: CASSPDNTYEQYF
CDR3 DNA: TGTGCCAGCAGCCCCGATAACACCTACGAGCAGTACTTC

D gene: TRBD1
V gene: TRBV5-1
clone size: many
J gene: TRBJ1-5
CDR3 protein: CASSTGTGGDQPQHF
CDR3 DNA: TGCGCCAGCAGCACCGGGACAGGGGGTGATCAGCCCCAGCATTTT

D gene: -
V gene: TRBV12-3/TRBV12-4
clone size: many
J gene: TRBJ2-4
CDR3 protein: CASSLMGLRGAKNIQYF
CDR3 DNA: TGTGCCAGCAGTTTAATGGGCCTCCGAGGAGCCAAAAACATTCAGTACTTC

D gene: TRBD1
V gene: TRBV6-1
clone size: many
J gene: TRBJ2-3
CDR3 protein: CASRGTGGTDTQYF
CDR3 DNA: TGTGCCAGCAGGGGGACAGGCGGCACAGATACGCAGTATTTT

D gene: -
V gene: TRBV28
clone size: many
J gene: TRBJ2-7
CDR3 protein: CASSSPSASTHEQYF
CDR3 DNA: TGTGCCAGCAGTTCTCCATCGGCTAGTACCCACGAGCAGTACTTC

D gene: TRBD2
V gene: TRBV28
clone size: few
J gene: TRBJ2-7
CDR3 protein: CASYPGGASYGQYF
CDR3 DNA: TGTGCCAGCTATCCGGGGGGAGCCTCCTACGGGCAGTACTTC

D gene: -
V gene: TRBV12-3/TRBV12-4
clone size: many
J gene: TRBJ1-6
CDR3 protein: CASGYSMSNSPLHF
CDR3 DNA: TGTGCCAGCGGCTACAGTATGAGCAATTCACCCCTCCACTTT

D gene: -
V gene: TRBV4-1
clone size: many
J gene: TRBJ2-3
CDR3 protein: CASSQGLQGTDTQYF
CDR3 DNA: TGTGCCAGCAGCCAAGGTCTACAGGGAACAGATACGCAGTATTTT

D gene: -
V gene: TRBV28
clone size: many
J gene: TRBJ2-3
CDR3 protein: CASSLRLPVTDTQYF
CDR3 DNA: TGTGCCAGCAGTTTGAGGCTCCCAGTGACAGATACGCAGTATTTT

D gene: TRBD2
V gene: TRBV9
clone size: many
J gene: TRBJ2-1
CDR3 protein: CASSDRTSPYNEQFF
CDR3 DNA: TGTGCCAGCAGCGACAGGACTAGCCCCTACAATGAGCAGTTCTTC

D gene: TRBD1
V gene: TRBV9
clone size: -
J gene: TRBJ1-2
CDR3 protein: CASSPDRGVGYTF
CDR3 DNA: TGTGCCAGCAGCCCTGACAGGGGTGTCGGCTACACCTTC